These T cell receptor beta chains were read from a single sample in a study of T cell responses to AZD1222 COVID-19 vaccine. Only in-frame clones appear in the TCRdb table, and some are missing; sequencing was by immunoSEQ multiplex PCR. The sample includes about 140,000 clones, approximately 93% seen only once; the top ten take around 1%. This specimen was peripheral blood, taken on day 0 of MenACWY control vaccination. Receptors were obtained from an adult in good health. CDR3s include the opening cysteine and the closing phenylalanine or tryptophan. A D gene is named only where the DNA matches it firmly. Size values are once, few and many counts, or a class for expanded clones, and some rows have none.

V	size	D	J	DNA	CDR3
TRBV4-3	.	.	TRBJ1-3	TGCGCCAGCAGCCACTCTGCCCGGGGGGCGTCTGGAAACACCATATATTTT	CASSHSARGASGNTIYF
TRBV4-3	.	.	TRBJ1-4	TGCGCCAGCAGCTTGCTCCTGGGGGCTAATGAAAAACTGTTTTTT	CASSLLLGANEKLFF
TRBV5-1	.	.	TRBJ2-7	TGCGCCAGCAGCTTGGTGGGAGCCCAAACCCCTAGCTCCTACGAGCAGTACTTC	CASSLVGAQTPSSYEQYF
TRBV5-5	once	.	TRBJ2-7	TGTGCCAGCAGCACTTTTAGCGGTAGCATGAGTGAGCAGTACTTC	CASSTFSGSMSEQYF
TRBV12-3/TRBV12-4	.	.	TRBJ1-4	TGTGCCAGCAGGACCAGGGGAGCCGAAAAACTGTTTTTT	CASRTRGAEKLFF
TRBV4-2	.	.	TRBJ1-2	TGTGCCAGCAGCCAGGACGCGACAGGCGCTTCTAACTATGGCTACACCTTC	CASSQDATGASNYGYTF
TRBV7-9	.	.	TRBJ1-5	TGTGCCAGCAGCTTATTGCAGCCCCAGCATTTT	CASSLLQPQHF
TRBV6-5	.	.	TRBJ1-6	TGTGCCAGCTTTAGGGGGGGTAATTCACCCCTCCACTTT	CASFRGGNSPLHF
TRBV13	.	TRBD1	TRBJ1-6	TGTGCCAGCAGCCAAGACGAACAGGGGTATTCACCCCTCCACTTT	CASSQDEQGYSPLHF
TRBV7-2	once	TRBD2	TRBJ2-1	TGTGCCAGCAGCCTAGAGTGGGGAGGGGAGCAGTTCTTC	CASSLEWGGEQFF
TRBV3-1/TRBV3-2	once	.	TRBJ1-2	TGTGCCAGCAGCTCCCTGGGCGGCTACACCTTC	CASSSLGGYTF
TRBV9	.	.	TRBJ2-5	TGTGCCAGCAGCGAGACTAGTTTCCAAGAGACCCAGTACTTC	CASSETSFQETQYF
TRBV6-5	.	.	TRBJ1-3	TGTGCCAGCAGAATTAACTCTGGAAACACCATATATTTT	CASRINSGNTIYF
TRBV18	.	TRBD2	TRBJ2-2	TGTGCCAGCTCACTTGGACTAGCGGCGAACACCGGGGAGCTGTTTTTT	CASSLGLAANTGELFF
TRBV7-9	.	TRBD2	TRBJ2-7	TGTGCCAGCAGGCGGGAGGGGCACTACGAGCAGTACTTC	CASRREGHYEQYF
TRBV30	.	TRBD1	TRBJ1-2	TGTGCCTCAGGGGGTAATTTCTATGGCTACACCTTC	CASGGNFYGYTF
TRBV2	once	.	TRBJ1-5	TGTGCCAGCACCCGCGACCAAGTTCAGCCCCAGCATTTT	CASTRDQVQPQHF
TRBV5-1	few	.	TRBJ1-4	TGCGCCAGCAGCTTGGATCAGAATAATGAAAAACTGTTTTTT	CASSLDQNNEKLFF
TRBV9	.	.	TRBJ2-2	TGTGCCAGCAGCGTACAAGCTCTTGACACCGGGGAGCTGTTTTTT	CASSVQALDTGELFF
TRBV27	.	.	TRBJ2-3	TGTGCCAGCAAGAGGACTCTCCCCACGGCAGATACGCAGTATTTT	CASKRTLPTADTQYF
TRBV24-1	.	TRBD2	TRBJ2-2	TGTGCCACCTCCGGGAGGGTGAACACCGGGGAGCTGTTTTTT	CATSGRVNTGELFF
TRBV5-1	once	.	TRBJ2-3	TGCGCCAGCAGCCCTGGACTCCTCCCAGATACGCAGTATTTT	CASSPGLLPDTQYF
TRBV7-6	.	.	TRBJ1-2	TGTGCCAGCAGCGAGGACAACTATGGCTACACCTTC	CASSEDNYGYTF
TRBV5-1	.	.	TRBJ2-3	TGCACCAGCAGACCGAACACAGATACGCAGTATTTT	CTSRPNTDTQYF
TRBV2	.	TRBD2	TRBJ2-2	TGTGCCAGCAGTGGACTAGCGGGAGCGAACACCGGGGAGCTGTTTTTT	CASSGLAGANTGELFF
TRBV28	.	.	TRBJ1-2	TGTGCCAGCAGTTTTGAGGTAGCCTATGGCTACACCTTC	CASSFEVAYGYTF
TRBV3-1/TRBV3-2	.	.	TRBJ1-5	TGTGCCAGCAGCCCCACTCAAAACAATCAGCCCCAGCATTTT	CASSPTQNNQPQHF
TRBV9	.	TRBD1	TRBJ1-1	TGTGCCAGCAGCGTAGATGCAGGGGGGACTGAAGCTTTCTTT	CASSVDAGGTEAFF
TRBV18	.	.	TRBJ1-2	TGTGCCAGCTCACCAAATGAGGGGTCGGTCTATGGCTACACCTTC	CASSPNEGSVYGYTF
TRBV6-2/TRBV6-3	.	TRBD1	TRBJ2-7	TGTGCCAGCAGCTCGGGACAGGTTACCTTCTACGAGCAGTACTTC	CASSSGQVTFYEQYF
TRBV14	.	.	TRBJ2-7	TGTGCCAGCAGCCAAGAAGGAGGGGCCGACGGGGACGAGCAGTACTTC	CASSQEGGADGDEQYF
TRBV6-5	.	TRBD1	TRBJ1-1	TGTGCCATATGCGGGACAGTCAATATGAACACTGAAGCTTTCTTT	CAICGTVNMNTEAFF
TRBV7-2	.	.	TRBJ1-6	TGTGCCAGCAGCTTAGCGGGAACACTAGAGAATTCACCCCTCCACTTT	CASSLAGTLENSPLHF